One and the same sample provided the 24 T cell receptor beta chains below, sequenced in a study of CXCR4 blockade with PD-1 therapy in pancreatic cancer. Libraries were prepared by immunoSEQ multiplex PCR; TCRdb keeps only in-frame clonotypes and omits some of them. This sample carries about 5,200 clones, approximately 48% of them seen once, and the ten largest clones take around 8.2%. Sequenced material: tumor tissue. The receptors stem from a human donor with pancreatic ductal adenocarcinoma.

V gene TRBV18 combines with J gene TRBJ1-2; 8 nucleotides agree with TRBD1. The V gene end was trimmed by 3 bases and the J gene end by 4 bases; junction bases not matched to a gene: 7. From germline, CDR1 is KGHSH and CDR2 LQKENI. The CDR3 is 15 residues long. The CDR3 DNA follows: TGTGCCAGCTCACCTAGGACAGGGTACGGCTATGGCTACACCTTC. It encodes CASSPRTGYGYGYTF.

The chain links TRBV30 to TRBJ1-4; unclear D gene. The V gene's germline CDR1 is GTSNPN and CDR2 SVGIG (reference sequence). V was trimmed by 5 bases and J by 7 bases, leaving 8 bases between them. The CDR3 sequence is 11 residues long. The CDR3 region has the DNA TGTGCCTGGCGTATGGCTGAAAAACTGTTTTTT. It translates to CAWRMAEKLFF.

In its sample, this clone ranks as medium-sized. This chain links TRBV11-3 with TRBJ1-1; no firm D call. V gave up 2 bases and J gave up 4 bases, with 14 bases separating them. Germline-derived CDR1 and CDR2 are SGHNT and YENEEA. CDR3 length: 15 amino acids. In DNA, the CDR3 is TGTGCCAGCAGCTTAAGCGCTGATTTTAGCACTGAAGCTTTCTTT. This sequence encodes CASSLSADFSTEAFF.

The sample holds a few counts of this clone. The CDR3 loop reads CARTQGAVKDYGYTF. CDR3 nucleotide sequence: TGTGCCAGGACACAGGGGGCAGTAAAGGACTATGGCTACACCTTC. The V gene is TRBV19, the J gene TRBJ1-2; TRBD1 matches at 9 bases. CDR1 and CDR2 from the germline V gene are LNHDA and SQIVND (reference sequence). Unmatched junction bases numbered 11, after V lost 9 bases and J lost 3 bases. This CDR3 has 15 amino acids.

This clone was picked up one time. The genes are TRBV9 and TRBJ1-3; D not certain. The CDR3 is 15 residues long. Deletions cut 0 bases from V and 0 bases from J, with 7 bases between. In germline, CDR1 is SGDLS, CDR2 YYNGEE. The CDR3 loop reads CASSVGGTSGNTIYF. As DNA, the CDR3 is TGTGCCAGCAGCGTAGGTGGTACCTCTGGAAACACCATATATTTT.

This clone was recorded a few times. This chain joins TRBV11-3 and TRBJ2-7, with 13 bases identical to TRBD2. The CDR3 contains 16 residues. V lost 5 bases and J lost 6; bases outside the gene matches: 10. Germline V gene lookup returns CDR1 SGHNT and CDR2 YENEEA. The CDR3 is CASSIRTSGRTSEQYF. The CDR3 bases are TGTGCCAGCAGCATCCGGACTAGCGGGAGAACGTCCGAGCAGTACTTC.

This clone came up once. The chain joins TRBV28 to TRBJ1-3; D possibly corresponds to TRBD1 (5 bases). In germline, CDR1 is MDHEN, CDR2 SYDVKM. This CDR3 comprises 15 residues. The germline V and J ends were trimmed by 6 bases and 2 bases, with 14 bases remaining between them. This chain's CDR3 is CASSLPRGTGNTIYF. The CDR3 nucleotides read TGTGCCAGCAGCCTCCCCCGGGGCACTGGAAACACCATATATTTT.

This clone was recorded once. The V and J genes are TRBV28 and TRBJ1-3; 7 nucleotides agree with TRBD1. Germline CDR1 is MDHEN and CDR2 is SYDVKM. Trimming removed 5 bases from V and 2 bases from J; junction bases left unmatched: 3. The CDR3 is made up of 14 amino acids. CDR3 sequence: CASSPTGTGNTIYF. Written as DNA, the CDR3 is TGTGCCAGCAGTCCGACAGGGACTGGAAACACCATATATTTT.

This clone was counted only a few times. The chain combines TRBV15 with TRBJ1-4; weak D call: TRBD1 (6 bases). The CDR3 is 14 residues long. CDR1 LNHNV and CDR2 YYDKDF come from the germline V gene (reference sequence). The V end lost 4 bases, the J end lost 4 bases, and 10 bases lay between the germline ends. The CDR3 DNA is TGTGCCACCAGCAAAGGAGGGGGTAATGAAAAACTGTTTTTT. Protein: CATSKGGGNEKLFF.

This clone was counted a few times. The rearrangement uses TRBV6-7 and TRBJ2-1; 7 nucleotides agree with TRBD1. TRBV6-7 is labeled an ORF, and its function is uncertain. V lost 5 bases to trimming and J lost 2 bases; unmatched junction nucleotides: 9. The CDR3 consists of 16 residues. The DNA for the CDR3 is TGTGCCAGCAGTACCAGACAGGGTCGAACCTACAATGAGCAGTTCTTC. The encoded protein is CASSTRQGRTYNEQFF.

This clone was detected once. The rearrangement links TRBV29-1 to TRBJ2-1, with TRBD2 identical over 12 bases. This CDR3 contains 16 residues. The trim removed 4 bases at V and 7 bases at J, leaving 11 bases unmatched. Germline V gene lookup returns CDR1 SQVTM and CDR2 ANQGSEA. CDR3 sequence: CSVGGLAGVLRNEQFF. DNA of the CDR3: TGCAGCGTTGGGGGACTAGCGGGCGTTCTTCGGAATGAGCAGTTCTTC.

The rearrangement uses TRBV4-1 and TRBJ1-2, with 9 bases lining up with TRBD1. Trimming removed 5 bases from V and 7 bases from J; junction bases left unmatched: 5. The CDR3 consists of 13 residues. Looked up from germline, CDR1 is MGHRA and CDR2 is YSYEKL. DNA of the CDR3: TGCGCCAGCAGCTCCGGGACAGGGAGTGGCTACACCTTC. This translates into CASSSGTGSGYTF.

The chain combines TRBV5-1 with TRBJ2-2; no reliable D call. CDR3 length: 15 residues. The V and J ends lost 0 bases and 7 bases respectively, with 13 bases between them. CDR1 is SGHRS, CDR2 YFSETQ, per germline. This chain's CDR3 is CASSLGLVRSGELFF. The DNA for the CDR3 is TGCGCCAGCAGCTTGGGTTTAGTCCGAAGCGGGGAGCTGTTTTTT.

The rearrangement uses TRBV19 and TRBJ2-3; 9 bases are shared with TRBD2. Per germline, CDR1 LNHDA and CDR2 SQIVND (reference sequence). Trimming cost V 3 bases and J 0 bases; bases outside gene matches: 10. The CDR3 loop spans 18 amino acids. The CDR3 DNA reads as TGTGCCAGTAGTATCGCAGCGGGAGGCTCCCCTAGCACAGATACGCAGTATTTT. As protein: CASSIAAGGSPSTDTQYF. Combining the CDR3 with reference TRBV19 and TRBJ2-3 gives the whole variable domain DGGITQSPKYLFRKEGQNVTLSCEQNLNHDAMYWYRQDPGQGLRLIYYSQIVNDFQKGDIAEGYSVSREKKESFPLTVTSAQKNPTAFYLCASSIAAGGSPSTDTQYFGPGTRLTVL.

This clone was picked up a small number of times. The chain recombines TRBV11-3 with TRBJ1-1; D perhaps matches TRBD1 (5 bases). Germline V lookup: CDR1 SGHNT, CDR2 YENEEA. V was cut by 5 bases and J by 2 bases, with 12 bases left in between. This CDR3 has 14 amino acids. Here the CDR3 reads CASSRPRVNTEAFF. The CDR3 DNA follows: TGTGCCAGCAGCCGACCCAGGGTCAACACTGAAGCTTTCTTT.

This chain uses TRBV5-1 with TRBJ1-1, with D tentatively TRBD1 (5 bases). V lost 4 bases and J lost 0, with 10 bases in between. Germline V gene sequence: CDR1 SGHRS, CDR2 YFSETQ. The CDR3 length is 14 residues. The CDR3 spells CASSGQGLNTEAFF. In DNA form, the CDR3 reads TGCGCCAGCAGCGGGCAGGGACTGAACACTGAAGCTTTCTTT.

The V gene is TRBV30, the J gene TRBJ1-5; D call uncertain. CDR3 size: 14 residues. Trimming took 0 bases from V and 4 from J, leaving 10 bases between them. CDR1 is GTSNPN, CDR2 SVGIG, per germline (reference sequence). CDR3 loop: CAWSVRSANQPQHF. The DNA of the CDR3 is TGTGCCTGGAGTGTACGGTCGGCAAATCAGCCCCAGCATTTT.

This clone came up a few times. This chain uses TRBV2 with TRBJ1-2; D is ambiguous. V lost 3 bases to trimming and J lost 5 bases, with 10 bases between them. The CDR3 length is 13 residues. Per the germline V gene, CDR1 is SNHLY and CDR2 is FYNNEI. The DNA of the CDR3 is TGTGCCAGCAGTGAGGGAGGTTGGTATGGCTACACCTTC. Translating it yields CASSEGGWYGYTF.

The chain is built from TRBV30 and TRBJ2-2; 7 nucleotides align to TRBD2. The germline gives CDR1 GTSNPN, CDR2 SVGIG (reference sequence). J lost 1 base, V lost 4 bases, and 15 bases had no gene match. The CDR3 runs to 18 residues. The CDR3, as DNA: TGTGCCTGGATCTCTACGGACCTAGCGGTCTGGAACACCGGGGAGCTGTTTTTT. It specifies CAWISTDLAVWNTGELFF. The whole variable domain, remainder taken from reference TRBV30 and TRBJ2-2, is SQTIHQWPATLVQPVGSPLSLECTVEGTSNPNLYWYRQAAGRGLQLLFYSVGIGQISSEVPQNLSASRPQDRQFILSSKKLLLSDSGFYLCAWISTDLAVWNTGELFFGEGSRLTVL.

The CDR3 DNA follows: TGTGCCAGCCAGGTCAGCTATGGCTACACCTTC. The encoded protein is CASQVSYGYTF. J is TRBJ1-2 and V is TRBV19; no clear D. The germline V gene has CDR1 LNHDA and CDR2 SQIVND (reference sequence). Trimming left V 9 bases short and J 4 bases short, with 9 bases between. This CDR3 has 11 residues.

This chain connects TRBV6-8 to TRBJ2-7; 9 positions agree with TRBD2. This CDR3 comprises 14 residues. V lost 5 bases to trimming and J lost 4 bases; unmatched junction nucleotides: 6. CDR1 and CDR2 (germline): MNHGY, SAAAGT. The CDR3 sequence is CASSAGLATYEQYF. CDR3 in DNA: TGTGCCAGCAGTGCCGGACTAGCGACATACGAGCAGTACTTC.

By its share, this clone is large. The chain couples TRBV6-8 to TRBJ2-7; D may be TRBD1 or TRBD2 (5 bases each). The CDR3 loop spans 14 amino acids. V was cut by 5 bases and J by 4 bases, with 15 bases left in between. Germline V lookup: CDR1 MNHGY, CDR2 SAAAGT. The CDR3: CASSPGPDRYEQYF. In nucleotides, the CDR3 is TGTGCCAGCAGTCCGGGGCCCGATAGGTACGAGCAGTACTTC.

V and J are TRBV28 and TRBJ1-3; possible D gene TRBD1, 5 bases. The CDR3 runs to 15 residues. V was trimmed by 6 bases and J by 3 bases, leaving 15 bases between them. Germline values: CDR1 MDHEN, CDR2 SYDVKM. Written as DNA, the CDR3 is TGTGCCAGCAGCACGCCCTCAGGGAGTGGAAACACCATATATTTT. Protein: CASSTPSGSGNTIYF.

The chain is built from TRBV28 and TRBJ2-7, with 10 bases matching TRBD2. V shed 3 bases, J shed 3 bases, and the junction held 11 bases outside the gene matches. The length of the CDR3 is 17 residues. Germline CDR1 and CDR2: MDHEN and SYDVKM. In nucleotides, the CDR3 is TGTGCCAGCAGTTTTACGCTCTGGACTAGCGGAGACTACGAGCAGTACTTC. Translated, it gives CASSFTLWTSGDYEQYF. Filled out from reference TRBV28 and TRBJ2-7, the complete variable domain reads DVKVTQSSRYLVKRTGEKVFLECVQDMDHENMFWYRQDPGLGLRLIYFSYDVKMKEKGDIPEGYSVSREKKERFSLILESASTNQTSMYLCASSFTLWTSGDYEQYFGPGTRLTVT.